Here is one T cell receptor (beta chain) with its context. As processed by the authors: By means of reference gene primer amplification, nucleated cell counts were estimated. Generated by immunoSEQ multiplex PCR, the TCRdb table keeps only in-frame clones and is missing some. The DNA gave D and trimming, while V, J and clone size come from that table. The data show about 250,000 clones, with around 92% seen just once and approximately 4.3% held by the top ten. The data were obtained in a study of blood T cell repertoires in COVID-19. Study context: Samples taken during acute and convalescent COVID-19 were collected in the United States, Italy and Spain. T cells, B-cell-depleted T cells, or PBMCs supplied cDNA or gDNA.

Participants were placed into cohorts based on the clinical history they reported. This CDR3 region has 13 residues. V was trimmed by 1 base and J by 11 bases, leaving 17 bases between them. Germline loops: CDR1 GTSNPN, CDR2 SVGIG (reference sequence). This chain uses TRBV30 with TRBJ1-1; the D gene is possibly TRBD1 (6 bases). The TCR originated in a woman in her thirties with acute COVID-19. Sequencing used PBMCs or T cells enriched from blood (not recorded which). The CDR3: CAWSETGQRGAFF. The CDR3 DNA reads as TGTGCCTGGAGTGAAACAGGGCAACGCGGTGCTTTCTTT.